This entry describes one T cell receptor beta chain. This clone was seen ten or more times. The clone's antigen remains unknown. The read ends 3 residues early relative to the CDR3; the germline J gene fills the gap. These data are taken from a study of T cell clonality in common variable immunodeficiency (dated by TCRdb to between 2015 and 2017). What the authors observed across the whole study: CVID TCRbeta sequences were reported to have fewer deletions and N-nucleotide insertions and to lack highly modified clones with 13 or more V deletions. Despite equal DNA input, controls averaged roughly 89,000 unique sequences per sample versus about 31,547 in CVID samples. Increased TCRbeta clonality was found in CVID subjects compared with healthy controls (t-test p = 0.018), with the increase being most characteristic of about a third of subjects. Differences among patients in the CVID cohort limited the correlations between repertoire features and clinical complications. According to the authors, finding the cause of the higher clonality in CVID would require sequencing the repertoires of T cell subpopulations. Fewer TCRbeta clones were shared among CVID subjects than among healthy controls (p < 0.0001).

Both CVID patients and healthy controls were predominantly of Caucasian heritage. Heparinized peripheral whole blood samples of roughly 5 to 8.5 ml were obtained from each donor. Genomic DNA from adults with common variable immune deficiency (CVID) and from healthy adult controls was used to sequence TCRbeta CDR3 repertoires. There were around 22 healthy adult volunteers in the control group (around twelve female and approximately ten male), ranging in age from roughly 20 to 66 years, with a mean age of almost 35. Diluted blood was subjected to density centrifugation over Hypaque 1077 or Ficoll-Paque for isolation of peripheral blood mononuclear cells. Genomic DNA was extracted from unsorted mononuclear cells by Qiagen column purification or by a centrifugation-based method. Equivalent amounts of genomic DNA from CVID and control samples were used as sequencing input. For every sample, a 60 bp segment covering the rearranged TCRbeta CDR3 region was amplified and then sequenced. The immunoSEQ assay, a bias-corrected multiplex PCR with high-throughput sequencing, was employed for TCRbeta amplification. From the authors' description of their analysis: Every unique nucleotide sequence counted as a clone and was annotated with V, D and J genes, copy number and frequency. Sequences were labeled productive if in frame, and non-productive if out of frame or containing stop codons. Clonality was calculated from Shannon's entropy as previously described. The predicted amino acid sequences of productive clones were used to derive mean CDR3 Kyte-Doolittle hydropathy. The R hclust function was used to hierarchically cluster scaled V gene usage with Manhattan distance and complete linkage. To assess clone sharing by CDR3 amino acid sequence, 12 repertoires per group were resampled over 100 rounds. Repertoires were searched for roughly 70 published EBV-specific and about 240 published CMV-specific TCRbeta sequences. After a couple of CVID samples that produced fewer than 10,000 sequences were dropped from the analysis, 35 to 50 CVID repertoires remained. TCRdb carries this immuneACCESS record with in-frame sequences only. Its versions omit some clonotypes, under half of them owing to an unresolved V gene in the studies checked, with the rest unexplained. For V, J and clone size, that table is used; D and trimming come from the DNA. The sample counts roughly 43,000 clones, each observed more than once. Roughly 0.66% of the sample comes from the top ten.

Based on the germline V gene, the CDR1 and CDR2 sequences are MDHEN and SYDVKM. CDR3 length: 17 amino acids, cysteine to phenylalanine. The DNA shown is the part of the CDR3 that was read: 42 bases, in frame from base 1. V has 3 bases trimmed and J has 8 bases trimmed; junction bases matching no gene number 15. Recombination connected TRBV28 to TRBJ2-1; the central 8 bases match TRBD2. The receptor was isolated from a person aged 18 to 70 in good health. Input material: peripheral blood mononuclear cells. CDR3 sequence: CASSLVMSNPGGDEQFF. CDR3 DNA (partial): TGTGCCAGCAGTTTGGTAATGAGTAACCCCGGGGGGGATGAG.